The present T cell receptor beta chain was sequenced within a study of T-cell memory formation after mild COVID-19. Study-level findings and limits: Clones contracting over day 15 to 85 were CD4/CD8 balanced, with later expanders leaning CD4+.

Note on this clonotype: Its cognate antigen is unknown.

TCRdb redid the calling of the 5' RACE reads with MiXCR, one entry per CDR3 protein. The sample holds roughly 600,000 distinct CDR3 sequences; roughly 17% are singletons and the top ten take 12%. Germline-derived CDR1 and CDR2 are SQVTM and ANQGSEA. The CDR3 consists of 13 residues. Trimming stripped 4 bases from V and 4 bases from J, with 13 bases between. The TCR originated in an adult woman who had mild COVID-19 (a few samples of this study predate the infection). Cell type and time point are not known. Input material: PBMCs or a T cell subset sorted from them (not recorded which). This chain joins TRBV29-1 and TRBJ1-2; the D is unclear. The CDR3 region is CSVVHGAGYGYTF. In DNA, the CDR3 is TGCAGCGTTGTTCATGGCGCTGGCTATGGCTACACCTTC.